One sample yielded the 17 T cell receptor beta chains listed below, sequenced in a study of blood T cell repertoires in COVID-19. Generated by immunoSEQ multiplex PCR, the TCRdb table keeps only in-frame clones and is missing some. The sample lists approximately 170,000 clones, roughly 86% occurring once. The sequencing sample was made of peripheral blood. Receptors were obtained from a man in his 70s with acute or convalescent COVID-19.

This clone was seen a few times. The gene calls are TRBV5-1 and TRBJ2-1; a weak D match, TRBD1 (6 bases). The CDR3 has 14 residues. V was cut by 4 bases and J by 4 bases, with 12 bases left in between. Germline CDR1 is SGHRS and CDR2 is YFSETQ. In DNA form, the CDR3 reads TGCGCCAGCAGCAACAGGGAAGGGTACAATGAGCAGTTCTTC. Translating gives CASSNREGYNEQFF.

V and J are TRBV4-3 and TRBJ2-4; 8 positions agree with TRBD2. The CDR3 covers 15 residues. With 2 bases clipped from V and 8 bases from J, the junction kept 8 bases outside the gene matches. Germline loops: CDR1 LGHNA, CDR2 YSLEER. The chain's CDR3 is CASSQLSGARDIQYF. The CDR3 DNA is TGCGCCAGCAGCCAACTTAGCGGGGCGAGGGACATTCAGTACTTC.

The chain uses TRBV5-1 and TRBJ2-3; 12 bases are a match to TRBD2. CDR1 and CDR2 from the germline V gene are SGHRS and YFSETQ. With 3 bases clipped from V and 6 bases from J, the junction kept 8 bases outside the gene matches. CDR3 size: 16 residues. The DNA of the CDR3 is TGCGCCAGCAGCTCACGGACTAGCGGGGTAGATGATACGCAGTATTTT. Translated, it gives CASSSRTSGVDDTQYF.

V and J are TRBV7-2 and TRBJ1-6; D may be TRBD1 (6 bases). This CDR3 region has 14 residues. Per germline, CDR1 SGHTA and CDR2 FQGNSA. Trimming pared 5 bases from V and 8 bases from J, leaving 13 bases between. In DNA form, the CDR3 reads TGTGCCAGCAGCGGGGACACGTTCGATTCACCCCTCCACTTT. Protein product: CASSGDTFDSPLHF. Full variable domain (remainder filled in from reference TRBV7-2 and TRBJ1-6): GAGVSQSPSNKVTEKGKDVELRCDPISGHTALYWYRQSLGQGLEFLIYFQGNSAPDKSGLPSDRFSAERTGGSVSTLTIQRTQQEDSAVYLCASSGDTFDSPLHFGNGTRLTVT.

This clone has more than one count but fewer than ten. The rearrangement links TRBV5-1 to TRBJ2-7; 10 bases line up with TRBD2. V lost 0 bases and J lost 5; bases outside the gene matches: 5. This CDR3 is 15 amino acids long. The germline gives CDR1 SGHRS, CDR2 YFSETQ. The chain's CDR3 is CASSLASGRINEQYF. The CDR3 DNA follows: TGCGCCAGCAGCTTGGCTAGCGGGAGAATCAACGAGCAGTACTTC. Together with reference TRBV5-1 and TRBJ2-7, the CDR3 gives the full variable domain: KAGVTQTPRYLIKTRGQQVTLSCSPISGHRSVSWYQQTPGQGLQFLFEYFSETQRNKGNFPGRFSGRQFSNSRSEMNVSTLELGDSALYLCASSLASGRINEQYFGPGTRLTVT.

This clone was detected only once. This chain joins TRBV30 and TRBJ1-6, with D unclear. The CDR3 has 14 residues. Trimming left V 8 bases short and J 8 bases short, with 19 bases between. Germline values: CDR1 GTSNPN, CDR2 SVGIG (reference sequence). The CDR3 region is CAAELKLRDSPLHF. The CDR3 nucleotides are TGTGCCGCTGAACTCAAGCTGAGGGATTCACCCCTCCACTTT.

In nucleotides, the CDR3 is TGTGCCAGCAGCCACCGACAGATAAATTCACCCCTCCACTTT. Translation gives CASSHRQINSPLHF. This sequence joins TRBV7-9 and TRBJ1-6; possible D gene TRBD1, 5 bases. Trimming pared 5 bases from V and 7 bases from J, leaving 12 bases between. Germline V CDR1 and CDR2: SEHNR, FQNEAQ (reference sequence). This CDR3 spans 14 amino acids.

The V call is TRBV5-8, the J call TRBJ1-2; unclear D gene. Germline V gene sequence: CDR1 SGHTS, CDR2 YDEGEE. This CDR3 comprises 15 residues. The V end was cut by 0 bases, the J end by 5 bases, with 14 bases between. CDR3 coding DNA: TGTGCCAGCAGCTTGGATTGGGCCGCAAGATATGGCTACACCTTC. Translated, it gives CASSLDWAARYGYTF.

The V gene is TRBV9, the J gene TRBJ1-5; D gene unclear. Germline lookup yields CDR1 SGDLS and CDR2 YYNGEE. The CDR3 runs to 14 residues. V lost 3 bases to trimming and J lost 0 bases, with 7 bases between them. The CDR3 region is CASSARGSNQPQHF. Written as DNA, the CDR3 is TGTGCCAGCAGCGCCCGGGGTAGCAATCAGCCCCAGCATTTT.

This clone showed up just once. The V and J genes are TRBV10-1 and TRBJ2-7; D is perhaps TRBD2 (6 bases). Germline assignment: CDR1 WNHNN and CDR2 SYGVQD (reference sequence). Trimming pared 0 bases from V and 2 bases from J, leaving 14 bases between. This CDR3 comprises 16 residues. In DNA form, the CDR3 reads TGCGCCAGCAGTGAGTCTACAGCCTCGGGGGCCTACGAGCAGTACTTC. Translated, it gives CASSESTASGAYEQYF.

The V call is TRBV19, the J call TRBJ2-3; D is unresolved. Trimming pared 1 base from V and 6 bases from J, leaving 5 bases between. The CDR3 sequence is 12 residues long. Per the germline V gene, CDR1 is LNHDA and CDR2 is SQIVND (reference sequence). The CDR3 spells CASSIGRDTQYF. The CDR3 DNA follows: TGTGCCAGTAGTATAGGGCGGGATACGCAGTATTTT.

This chain links TRBV6-5 with TRBJ1-2, with D perhaps matching TRBD1 (5 bases). The germline V and J ends were trimmed by 4 bases and 2 bases, with 8 bases remaining between them. CDR1 is MNHEY and CDR2 is SVGAGI in the germline V gene. The CDR3 runs to 13 residues. The CDR3 coding sequence is TGTGCCAGCAGTTTAGACAGAAACTATGGCTACACCTTC. Translating it yields CASSLDRNYGYTF.

V usage is TRBV6-5 and J usage is TRBJ2-5, with D possibly matching TRBD1 (5 bases). Trimming stripped 6 bases from V and 4 bases from J, with 15 bases between. Germline assignment: CDR1 MNHEY and CDR2 SVGAGI. The CDR3 length is 14 residues. The CDR3 protein is CASRFSLGPETQYF. The CDR3 DNA is TGTGCCAGCAGATTCAGCTTGGGGCCAGAGACCCAGTACTTC.

V gene TRBV30 combines with J gene TRBJ2-7, with a possible D match to TRBD2 (6 bases). Trimming stripped 3 bases from V and 5 bases from J, with 11 bases between. Germline CDR1 reads GTSNPN; CDR2 reads SVGIG (reference sequence). The CDR3 spans 12 residues. The CDR3 spells CAWSRGSNEQYF. In DNA form, the CDR3 reads TGTGCCTGGAGCCGGGGGTCAAACGAGCAGTACTTC.

This clone has just a few counts. The chain combines TRBV19 with TRBJ1-2, with 8 bases fitting TRBD1. This CDR3 has 13 amino acids. Germline V gene sequence: CDR1 LNHDA, CDR2 SQIVND (reference sequence). The V and J ends lost 4 bases and 8 bases, in that order; junction bases with no gene match: 6. CDR3 in amino acids: CASSNTGGRGYTF. CDR3 sequence (DNA): TGTGCCAGTAGTAACACAGGGGGACGAGGCTACACCTTC. The full variable domain, its missing parts supplied by reference TRBV19 and TRBJ1-2, is DGGITQSPKYLFRKEGQNVTLSCEQNLNHDAMYWYRQDPGQGLRLIYYSQIVNDFQKGDIAEGYSVSREKKESFPLTVTSAQKNPTAFYLCASSNTGGRGYTFGSGTRLTVV.

The chain is built from TRBV7-2 and TRBJ2-7; possibly TRBD2 for D (6 bases). V gave up 3 bases and J gave up 6 bases, with 15 bases separating them. This CDR3 is 14 amino acids long. The germline V gene has CDR1 SGHTA and CDR2 FQGNSA. CDR3 sequence (DNA): TGTGCCAGCAGCTTGGCGGGGTCCTCGGGCGAGCAGTACTTC. Its translation: CASSLAGSSGEQYF.

The chain employs TRBV5-1 and TRBJ2-1, with unresolved D. Per germline, CDR1 SGHRS and CDR2 YFSETQ. This CDR3 is 13 amino acids long. The germline V and J ends were trimmed by 0 bases and 10 bases, with 11 bases remaining between them. This CDR3 reads CASSLVQNGEQFF. CDR3 coding DNA: TGCGCCAGCAGCTTGGTACAGAATGGCGAGCAGTTCTTC.